This entry is about one T cell receptor beta chain. Method: immunoSEQ multiplex PCR; TCRdb's copy keeps in-frame clones and lacks some. The sample has 70,000 to 85,000 clones, around 80% seen once. This sample stems from a study of blood T cell repertoires in COVID-19. Sequenced: peripheral blood. The sequence was collected from a man in his sixties with acute or convalescent COVID-19.

CDR3 in amino acids: CASSQGGGFTGELFF. The CDR3, as DNA: TGCGCCAGCAGCCAAGGCGGGGGGTTCACCGGGGAGCTGTTTTTT. The genes are TRBV4-3 and TRBJ2-2; 8 bases are shared with TRBD2. The germline CDR1 and CDR2 sequences are LGHNA and YSLEER. V trimming: 1 base; J trimming: 4 bases; junction bases outside the gene matches: 2. CDR3 length equals 15 residues.